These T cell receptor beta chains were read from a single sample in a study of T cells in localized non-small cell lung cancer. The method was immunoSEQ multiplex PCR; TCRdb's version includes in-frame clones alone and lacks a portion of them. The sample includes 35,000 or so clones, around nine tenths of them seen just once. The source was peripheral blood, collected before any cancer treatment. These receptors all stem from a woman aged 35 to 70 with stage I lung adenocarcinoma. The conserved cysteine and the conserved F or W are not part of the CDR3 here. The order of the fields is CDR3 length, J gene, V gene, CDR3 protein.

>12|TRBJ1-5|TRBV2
ASSRDRGNQPQH
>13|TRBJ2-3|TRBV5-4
ASSLLAGSTDTQY
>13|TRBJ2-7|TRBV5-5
ASSAKRGSSYEQY
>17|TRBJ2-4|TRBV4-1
ASSHAPGSWEIAKNIQY
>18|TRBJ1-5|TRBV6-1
ASSDPRWDRGFDSNQPQH
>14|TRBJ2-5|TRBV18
ASSPYSGVVGETQY
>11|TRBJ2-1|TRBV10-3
AIRGQGAWEQF
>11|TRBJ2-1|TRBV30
AWTVHPFGEQF
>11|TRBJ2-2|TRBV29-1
SVGGVNTGELF
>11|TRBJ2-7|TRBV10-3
AIFHDRLYEQY
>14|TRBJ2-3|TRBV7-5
VRSFWERGCADTQY
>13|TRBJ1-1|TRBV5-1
ASSTLTAGDTEAF
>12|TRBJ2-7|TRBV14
ASSRQGTSYEQY
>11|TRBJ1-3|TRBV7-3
ASSLIGGNTIY
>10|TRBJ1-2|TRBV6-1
ASRGQWYGYT
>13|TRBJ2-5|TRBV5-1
ASSPNAGRQETQY
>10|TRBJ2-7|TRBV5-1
ASSFPGDEQY
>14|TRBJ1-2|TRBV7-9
ASRSSDRILQNGYT
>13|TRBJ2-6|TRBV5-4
ASSLFGSGANVLT
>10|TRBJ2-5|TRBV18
ASSWGQETQY
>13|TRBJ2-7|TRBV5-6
ASSLVVAGSYEQY
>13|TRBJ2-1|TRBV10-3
AISEGLLGYNEQF
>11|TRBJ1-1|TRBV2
ASVRELRTEAF
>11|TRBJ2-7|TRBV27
ASSLRGNYEQY
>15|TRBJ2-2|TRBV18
ASSPLNRGQNTGELF
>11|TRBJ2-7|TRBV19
ASNPQGSYEQY
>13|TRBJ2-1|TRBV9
ASSGGPGDTNEQF
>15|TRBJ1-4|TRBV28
ASSSLHPGQINEKLF
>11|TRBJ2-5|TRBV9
ASSVGQQETQY
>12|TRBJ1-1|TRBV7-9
ASSSRRNNTEAF
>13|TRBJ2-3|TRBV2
ASSWGPPSTDTQY
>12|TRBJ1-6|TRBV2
ASRRQGVNSPLH
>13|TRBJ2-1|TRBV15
ATSRGGASNNEQF
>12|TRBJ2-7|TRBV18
ASSPGRGPSEQY
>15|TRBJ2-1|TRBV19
ASTRLGASGKNNEQF
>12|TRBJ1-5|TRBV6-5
ASSYSHRDQPQH